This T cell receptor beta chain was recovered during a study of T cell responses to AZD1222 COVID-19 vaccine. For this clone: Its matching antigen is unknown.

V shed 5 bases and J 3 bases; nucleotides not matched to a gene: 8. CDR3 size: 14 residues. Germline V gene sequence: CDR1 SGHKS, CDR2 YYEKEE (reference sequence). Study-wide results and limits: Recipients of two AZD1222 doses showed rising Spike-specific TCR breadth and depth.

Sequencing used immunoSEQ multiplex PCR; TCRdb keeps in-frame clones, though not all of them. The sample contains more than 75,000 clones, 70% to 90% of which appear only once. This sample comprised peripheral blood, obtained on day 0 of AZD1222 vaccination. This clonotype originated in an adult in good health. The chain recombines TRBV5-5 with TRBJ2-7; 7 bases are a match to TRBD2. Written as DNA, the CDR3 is TGTGCCAGCAGTACCGCGACTAGCAACTACGAGCAGTACTTC. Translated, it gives CASSTATSNYEQYF.